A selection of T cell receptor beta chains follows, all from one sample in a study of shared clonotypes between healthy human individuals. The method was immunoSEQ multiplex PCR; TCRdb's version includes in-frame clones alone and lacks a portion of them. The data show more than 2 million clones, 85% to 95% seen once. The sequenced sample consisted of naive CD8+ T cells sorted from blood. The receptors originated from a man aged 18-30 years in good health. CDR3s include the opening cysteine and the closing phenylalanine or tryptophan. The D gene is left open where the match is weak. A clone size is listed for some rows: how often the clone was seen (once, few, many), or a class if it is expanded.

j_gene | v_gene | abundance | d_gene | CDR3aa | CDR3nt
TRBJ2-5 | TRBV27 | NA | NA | CASSSYPGPPGETQYF | TGTGCCAGCAGTTCCTATCCGGGCCCTCCCGGGGAGACCCAGTACTTC
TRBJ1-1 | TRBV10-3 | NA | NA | CAISEMGGLNTEAFF | TGTGCCATCAGTGAGATGGGGGGGTTGAACACTGAAGCTTTCTTT
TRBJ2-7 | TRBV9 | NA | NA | CASSVGGSGSYEQYF | TGTGCCAGCAGCGTAGGGGGTAGCGGCTCCTACGAGCAGTACTTC
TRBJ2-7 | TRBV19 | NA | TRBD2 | CASSPTGGGTFYEQYF | TGTGCCAGTAGTCCAACCGGCGGGGGGACCTTCTACGAGCAGTACTTC
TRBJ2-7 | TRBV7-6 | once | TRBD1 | CASSFPGTGGNPHNYEQYF | TGTGCCAGCAGCTTCCCCGGGACAGGGGGAAATCCCCATAACTACGAGCAGTACTTC
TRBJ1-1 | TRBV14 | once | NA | CASSQGRGIMNTEAFF | TGTGCCAGCAGCCAGGGGAGGGGAATCATGAACACTGAAGCTTTCTTT
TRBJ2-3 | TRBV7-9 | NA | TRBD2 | CASSSSVTSGRARTDTQYF | TGTGCCAGCAGCTCTTCGGTGACTAGCGGGAGGGCTAGGACAGATACGCAGTATTTT
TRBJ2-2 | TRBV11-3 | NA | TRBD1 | CASSTPRQGANTGELFF | TGTGCCAGCAGCACACCTCGACAGGGGGCGAACACCGGGGAGCTGTTTTTT
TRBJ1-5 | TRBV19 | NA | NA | CASSKLDSEGQPQHF | TGTGCCAGTAGTAAACTTGACAGTGAAGGTCAGCCCCAGCATTTT
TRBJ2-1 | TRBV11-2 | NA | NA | CASSPIERQNEQFF | TGTGCCAGCAGCCCAATCGAACGGCAAAATGAGCAGTTCTTC
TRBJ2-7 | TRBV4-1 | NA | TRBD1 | CASSQAGTGVSEQYF | TGCGCCAGCAGCCAGGCCGGGACAGGGGTGTCCGAGCAGTACTTC
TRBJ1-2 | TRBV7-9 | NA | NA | CASSLDGPGYTF | TGTGCCAGCAGCTTAGACGGACCTGGCTACACCTTC
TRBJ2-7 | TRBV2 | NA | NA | CASSELVGISYEQYF | TGTGCCAGCAGTGAATTGGTCGGAATCTCCTACGAGCAGTACTTC
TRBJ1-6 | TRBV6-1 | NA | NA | CASSEGWGLSYNSPLHF | TGTGCCAGCAGTGAAGGGTGGGGGTTATCCTATAATTCACCCCTCCACTTT
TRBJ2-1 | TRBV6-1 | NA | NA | CASSEAPYYNEQFF | TGTGCCAGCAGTGAAGCGCCATATTACAATGAGCAGTTCTTC
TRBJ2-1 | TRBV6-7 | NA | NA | CASNKQGNEQFF | TGTGCCAGCAATAAACAGGGAAATGAGCAGTTCTTC
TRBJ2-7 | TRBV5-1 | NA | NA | CASSLEGAREQYF | TGCGCCAGCAGCTTGGAGGGAGCAAGGGAGCAGTACTTC
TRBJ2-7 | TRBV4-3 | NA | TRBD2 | CASSQDPGEGLADGQYF | TGCGCCAGCAGCCAAGATCCCGGGGAGGGACTAGCGGACGGGCAGTACTTC
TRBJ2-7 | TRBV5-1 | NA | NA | CASSLGPDYEQYF | TGCGCCAGCAGCTTGGGGCCAGATTACGAGCAGTACTTC
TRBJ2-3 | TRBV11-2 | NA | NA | CASSSPGGRDTQYF | TGTGCCAGCAGCTCTCCGGGGGGCAGGGATACGCAGTATTTT
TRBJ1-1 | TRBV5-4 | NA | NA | CASSWDMTDDTEAFF | TGTGCCAGCAGCTGGGACATGACAGACGACACTGAAGCTTTCTTT
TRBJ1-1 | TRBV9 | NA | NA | CASSVGGKMNTEAFF | TGTGCCAGCAGCGTAGGGGGGAAGATGAACACTGAAGCTTTCTTT
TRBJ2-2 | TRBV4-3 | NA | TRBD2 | CASSQDVPWREGGGELFF | TGCGCCAGCAGCCAAGATGTGCCATGGCGGGAGGGAGGCGGGGAGCTGTTTTTT
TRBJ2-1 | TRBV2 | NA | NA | CASSGSGTYNEQFF | TGTGCCAGCAGTGGAAGCGGAACCTACAATGAGCAGTTCTTC
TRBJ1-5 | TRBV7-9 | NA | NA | CASSYGTDNQPQHF | TGTGCCAGCAGCTATGGGACGGACAATCAGCCCCAGCATTTT
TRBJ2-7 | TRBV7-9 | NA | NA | CASCRDPGAGVYF | TGTGCCAGCTGCCGGGATCCCGGGGCCGGGGTGTACTTC
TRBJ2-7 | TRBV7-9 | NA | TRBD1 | CASSSGQGGDYEQYF | TGTGCCAGCAGCTCCGGACAGGGTGGAGACTACGAGCAGTACTTC
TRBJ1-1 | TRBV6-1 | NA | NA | CASSDRTPEWTEAFF | TGTGCCAGCAGTGATAGGACGCCGGAATGGACTGAAGCTTTCTTT
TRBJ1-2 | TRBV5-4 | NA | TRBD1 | CASALGTGPSGYTF | TGTGCCAGCGCCCTGGGGACAGGGCCGAGTGGCTACACCTTC
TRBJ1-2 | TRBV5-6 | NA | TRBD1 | CASSWGTGGLDLGGYTF | TGTGCCAGCAGCTGGGGGACAGGGGGCCTTGATCTTGGCGGCTACACCTTC
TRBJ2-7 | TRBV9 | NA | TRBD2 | CASSVETSGVYEQYF | TGTGCCAGCAGCGTTGAGACTAGCGGAGTCTACGAGCAGTACTTC
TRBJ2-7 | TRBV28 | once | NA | CASYETGDSYEQYF | TGTGCCAGCTATGAGACAGGAGACTCCTACGAGCAGTACTTC
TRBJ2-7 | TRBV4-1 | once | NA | CASSRGGAYEQYF | TGCGCCAGCAGCCGAGGGGGGGCTTACGAGCAGTACTTC
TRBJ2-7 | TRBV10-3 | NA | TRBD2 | CAISEETSGYEQYF | TGTGCCATCAGTGAGGAAACTAGCGGCTACGAGCAGTACTTC
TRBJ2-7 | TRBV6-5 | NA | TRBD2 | CASSYSSGTTTYEQYF | TGTGCCAGCAGTTACTCTTCCGGGACTACAACTTACGAGCAGTACTTC
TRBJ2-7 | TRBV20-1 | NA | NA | CSASSQDEQYF | TGCAGTGCTAGTTCGCAGGACGAGCAGTACTTC
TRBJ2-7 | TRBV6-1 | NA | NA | CASSARGPYEQYF | TGTGCCAGCAGTGCTAGGGGCCCATACGAGCAGTACTTC
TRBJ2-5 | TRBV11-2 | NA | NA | CASSVGSPETQYF | TGTGCCAGCAGCGTCGGGAGCCCGGAGACCCAGTACTTC
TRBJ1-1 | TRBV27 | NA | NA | CASSWGLANTEAFF | TGTGCCAGCAGTTGGGGACTGGCCAACACTGAAGCTTTCTTT
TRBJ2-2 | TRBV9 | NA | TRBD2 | CASRPGLASTGELFF | TGTGCCAGCAGGCCGGGACTAGCGAGCACCGGGGAGCTGTTTTTT
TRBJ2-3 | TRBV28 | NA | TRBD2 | CASSLPGLAGEGGTDTQYF | TGTGCCAGCAGTTTACCAGGACTAGCGGGGGAGGGGGGCACAGATACGCAGTATTTT
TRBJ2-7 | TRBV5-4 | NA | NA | CASSSTDDPSEQYF | TGTGCCAGCAGCTCGACGGACGATCCGTCCGAGCAGTACTTC
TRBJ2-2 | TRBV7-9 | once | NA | CASSLVLGGDTGELFF | TGTGCCAGCAGCTTAGTGCTTGGTGGGGATACCGGGGAGCTGTTTTTT